The T cell receptor (beta chain) under discussion was sequenced for a study of cytomegalovirus exposure and HLA in healthy donors. Study-wide context: A subsequent analysis stated that the approximately 120 validation repertoires were run on the same platform as the approximately 660 first-cohort repertoires. Study outcomes and limitations: A later analysis found first-cohort TCR clusters tended to co-occur in the 130 or so validation repertoires. Reports indicated that the classifier achieved high specificity and sensitivity in diagnosing cytomegalovirus status.

Germline V gene sequence: CDR1 LNHNV, CDR2 YYDKDF (reference sequence). The CDR3 covers 12 residues. Deletions cut 2 bases from V and 7 bases from J, with 9 bases between. Using immunoSEQ multiplex PCR, the repertoire was profiled, and TCRdb retains in-frame clones only, with some absent. Of 130,000 to 150,000 clones in the sample, almost 85% were seen once. The donors were part of the validation cohort, which consisted of about 120 subjects and was separate from the first cohort of 666 subjects. With respect to this clone: The antigen is undetermined.

This sequence was found in a woman aged 25 to 45 in good health and CMV-seronegative. The V and J genes are TRBV15 and TRBJ2-7; perhaps TRBD2 as D (5 bases). Sequencing was performed on PBMCs. Written as DNA, the CDR3 is TGTGCCACCAGCAGATGGAGCGGTGAGCAGTACTTC. As protein: CATSRWSGEQYF.